This TCR beta chain was observed in a study of T cells in Graves' hyperthyroidism and ophthalmopathy. General observations from the study: Blood also contained most expanded thyroid clonotypes above 0.001.

This clonotype was detected many times. Its target is unknown. Those patients with uncontrolled infection, other autoimmune disease, pregnancy or lactation were excluded. Extraction of PBMCs used 9 to 10 ml of fresh peripheral blood. TCR beta CDR3 regions were amplified from RNA. The study used the HTBI primer set for a first-round RT-PCR of the TCR CDR3. One entry per CDR3 protein results from TCRdb running MiXCR on the multiplex PCR reads. This repertoire shows about 350,000 distinct CDR3 sequences, more than 11% found once; its top ten account for around 24%. This sequence was found in a woman in her 30s with Graves' hyperthyroidism. Sequenced sample: blood.

CDR3 bases: TGTGCCAGCAGCCAAGACCCCGACAGGGTAGTGCAGTATTTT. Protein: CASSQDPDRVVQYF. The V and J genes are TRBV14 and TRBJ2-3; 7 bases agree with TRBD1. Germline lookup yields CDR1 SGHDN and CDR2 FVKESK. The CDR3 loop spans 14 amino acids. V was clipped by 0 bases and J by 11 bases; unmatched bases: 8.